A single T cell receptor (beta chain) is shown here with its context. Its antigen is still unknown. Germline V CDR1 and CDR2: MDHEN, SYDVKM. Trimming stripped 3 bases from V and 7 bases from J, with 9 bases between. The CDR3 is 12 amino acids. The data are from a study of cytomegalovirus exposure and HLA in healthy donors. Study outcomes and limitations: Exclusion applied to some V segments, including TRBV6-2 and TRBV6-3, as they were indistinguishable.

The primer mix had 60 Vbeta and 13 Jbeta primers. Here immunoSEQ multiplex PCR was the method, and the copy in TCRdb shows in-frame clones only, minus some. The repertoire has around 210,000 clones, around four fifths of them found once; the top ten carry about 2.6%. The clonotype was recovered from a woman aged 40-49 years in good health and CMV-seronegative. The J gene is TRBJ1-2, the V gene TRBV28; D call uncertain. Source material: PBMCs. CDR3 coding DNA: TGTGCCAGCAGTTTGCCGGGGTTTGGCTACACCTTC. It yields the protein CASSLPGFGYTF.